This note documents a single T cell receptor beta chain sequence. The antigen is undetermined. The time point here: persistent/refractory GD, antithyroid drugs over 5 years with positive TRAb. RNA extracted from PBMCs served as the sequencing template. Investigators prepared the TCR beta libraries by applying iRepertoire HTBI primers and Arm-PCR of CDR3 regions. How the authors handled the data: Samples collectively showed approximately 62 TRBV and more than 11 TRBJ segments. A single record per CDR3 protein comes from TCRdb applying MiXCR to the multiplex PCR reads. TCRdb's processing, not the authors', yielded these V and J calls. The data show almost 350,000 distinct CDR3 sequences, with around 20% seen just once and around 30% held by the top ten. This specimen comes from a study of regulatory T cells in long-lasting Graves disease. Study results and limitations: Persistent disease showed a preference for TRBV28, TRBJ1-2 and TRBJ2-5. Less diverse TCR repertoires were seen in persistent Graves' patients than in newly diagnosed ones.

This CDR3 is built from 16 residues. Germline values: CDR1 DFQATT, CDR2 SNEGSKA (reference sequence). Trimming cost V 6 bases and J 3 bases, with 18 bases left between them. The chain is built from TRBV20-1 and TRBJ1-6; D is possibly TRBD1 (5 bases). Sample: peripheral blood mononuclear cells (PBMCs), taken when the disease was refractory, from a patient treated with antithyroid drugs. The TCR comes from a female donor with Graves disease. The CDR3 nucleotides read TGCAGTGCCTCACCCCCCGGGGGTAACTATAATTCACCCCTCCACTTT. Amino acids: CSASPPGGNYNSPLHF.